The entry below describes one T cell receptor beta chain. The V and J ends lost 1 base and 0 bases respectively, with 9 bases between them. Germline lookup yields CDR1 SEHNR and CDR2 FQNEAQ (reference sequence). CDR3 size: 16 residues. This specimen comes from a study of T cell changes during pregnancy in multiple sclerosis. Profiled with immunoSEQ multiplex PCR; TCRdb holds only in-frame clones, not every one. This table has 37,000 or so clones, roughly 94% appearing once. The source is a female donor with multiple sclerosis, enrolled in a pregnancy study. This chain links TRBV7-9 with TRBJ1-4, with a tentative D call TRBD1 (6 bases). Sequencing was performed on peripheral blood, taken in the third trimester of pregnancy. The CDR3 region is CASSLGQAATNEKLFF. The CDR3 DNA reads TGTGCCAGCAGCTTAGGACAGGCTGCAACTAATGAAAAACTGTTTTTT.